What follows is one T cell receptor beta chain and its context. Antigen unknown. The data belong to a study of post-analysis software for immune sequencing data. Turning to the study itself: The disease courses spanned relapsing-remitting, secondary progressive and progressive-relapsing forms of multiple sclerosis. Study-level findings and limits: Relative to controls, patients with multiple sclerosis showed significantly lower normalized Chao1 diversity. The F measure placed samples prepared in the same batch into strongly shared clusters. Comparison of patients with controls showed five TRBV segments more frequent in patients, TRBV5-6, TRBV5-1 and TRBV20-1 among them.

The CDR3 is 18 amino acids. CDR1 is LGHNA, CDR2 YSLEER, per germline. V was clipped by 0 bases and J by 1 base; unmatched bases: 9. Prepared TCR beta cDNA libraries contained unique molecular identifiers. The yield from roughly 1 to 10 million T cells was about 500,000 cDNA molecules in total. TCRdb independently ran MiXCR on the PCR reads; one entry per CDR3 protein. The data contain some 800,000 distinct CDR3 sequences, under 60% of them singletons. Sequenced: blood. The source is a girl aged 5 to 17 with multiple sclerosis. V gene TRBV4-3 combines with J gene TRBJ2-1; 7 positions match TRBD2. Written as DNA, the CDR3 is TGCGCCAGCAGCCAAGATGGGAGGGGACCGGTTTCCTACAATGAGCAGTTCTTC. Encoded protein: CASSQDGRGPVSYNEQFF.